The entry below describes one T cell receptor (beta chain). Antigen: not known. The germline V and J ends were trimmed by 1 base and 2 bases, with 12 bases remaining between them. The CDR3 is 15 residues long. From germline, CDR1 is SGHRS and CDR2 YFSETQ. The method was immunoSEQ multiplex PCR; TCRdb's version includes in-frame clones alone and lacks a portion of them. The top ten hold 0.36% of the sample, which has some 2.4 million clones, 93% seen once. The record originates from a study of shared clonotypes between healthy human individuals. For the study at large: Per donor, three plates held CD4 naive cells, three held CD4 memory, two held CD8 naive and one held CD8 memory.

Whole-study results and caveats: At large depth, rarefaction still showed sorted-subset sequencing to be incomplete. Generation of non-shared clonotypes was less probable than generation of clonotypes shared by all four donors.

The specimen was naive CD4+ T cells from PBMCs. The subset is: CD45RA+ positively selected. The gene calls are TRBV5-1 and TRBJ2-5, with D possibly matching TRBD2 (7 bases). The TCR sequence derives from a man aged 18-30 years in good health. Some clones in this sample may be carry-over from other donors' samples. CDR3 sequence (DNA): TGCGCCAGCAGCTTGAGGGGGGGCGGTCAAGAGACCCAGTACTTC. The encoded protein is CASSLRGGGQETQYF.